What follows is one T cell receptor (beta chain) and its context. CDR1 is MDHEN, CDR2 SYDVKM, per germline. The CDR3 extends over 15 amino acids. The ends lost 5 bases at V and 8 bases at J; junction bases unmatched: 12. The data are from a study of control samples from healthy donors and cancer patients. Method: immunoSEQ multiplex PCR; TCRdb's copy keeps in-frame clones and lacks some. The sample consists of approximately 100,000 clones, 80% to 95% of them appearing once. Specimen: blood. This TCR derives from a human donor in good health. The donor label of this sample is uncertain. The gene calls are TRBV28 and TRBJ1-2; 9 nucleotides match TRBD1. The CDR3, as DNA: TGTGCCAGCAGTGCAGCGGGACAGGGTTTACAGGGCTACACCTTC. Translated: CASSAAGQGLQGYTF.